This TCR beta chain was documented in a study of T-cell memory formation after mild COVID-19. Study-level background: Largely donor-specific sequence clusters came from a couple of donors. Findings and caveats of the study: Among CD4+ contracting clones, most were CM and EM, and CD8+ ones EMRA. While clones contracting from day 15 to 85 were balanced between CD4 and CD8, later expanders leaned CD4+.

TCRdb reprocessed the 5' RACE reads with MiXCR, giving one entry per CDR3 protein. The table records 540,000 or so distinct CDR3 sequences, about a fifth of them present only once. With regard to this clonotype: Its specificity is unknown.

V lost 2 bases and J 5 bases, leaving 13 bases between the germline ends. The CDR3 runs 14 residues. Looked up from germline, CDR1 is SGHTA and CDR2 is FQGNSA. The J gene is TRBJ2-7, the V gene TRBV7-2, with D possibly being TRBD2 (6 bases). Sequencing was performed on PBMCs or a T cell subset sorted from them (not recorded which). The TCR was taken from an adult woman who had mild COVID-19 (a few samples of this study predate the infection). Cell type and time point are not known. This chain's CDR3 is CASSLSPGGDEQYF. CDR3 bases: TGTGCCAGCAGCTTAAGTCCAGGAGGGGACGAGCAGTACTTC.